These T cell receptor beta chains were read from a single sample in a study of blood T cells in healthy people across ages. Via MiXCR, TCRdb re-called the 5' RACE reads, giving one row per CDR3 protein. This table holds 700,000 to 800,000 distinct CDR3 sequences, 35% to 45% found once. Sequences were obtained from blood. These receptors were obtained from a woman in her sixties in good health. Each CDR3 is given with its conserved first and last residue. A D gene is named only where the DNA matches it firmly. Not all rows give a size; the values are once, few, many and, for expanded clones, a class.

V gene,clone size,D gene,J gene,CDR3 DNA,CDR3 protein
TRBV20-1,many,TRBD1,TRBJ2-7,TGCAGTGTTTCGGACAGGGCTGTGGGAGAGCAGTACTTC,CSVSDRAVGEQYF
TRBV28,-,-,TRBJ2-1,TGTGCCAGCAATGGCCCAGAGAGCTCCTACAATGAGCAGTTCTTC,CASNGPESSYNEQFF
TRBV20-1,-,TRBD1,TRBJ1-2,TGCAGTGCTGCCGTTCGGACAGGGAACTATGGCTACACCTTC,CSAAVRTGNYGYTF
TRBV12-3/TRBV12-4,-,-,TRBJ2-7,TGTGCCAGCAGTTTCGGGGGGCTAGAAGTCTACAATGAGCAGTACTTC,CASSFGGLEVYNEQYF
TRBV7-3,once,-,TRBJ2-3,TGTCCCGGGACCGGCACAGATACGCAGTATTTT,CPGTGTDTQYF
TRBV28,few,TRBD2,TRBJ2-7,TGTGCCAGCAGTCCGGGGACTACCCTAACCCAGTACTTC,CASSPGTTLTQYF
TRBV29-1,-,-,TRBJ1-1,TGCAGCGCACAGGGACGGAAGAACACTGAAGCTTTCTTT,CSAQGRKNTEAFF
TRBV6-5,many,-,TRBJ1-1,TGTGCCAGCAGTTACAAGGTTAACACTGAAGCTTTCTTT,CASSYKVNTEAFF
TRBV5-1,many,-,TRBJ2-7,TGCGCCAGCAGTTCCAATTCCGATCGGTGGGAGCAGTACTTC,CASSSNSDRWEQYF
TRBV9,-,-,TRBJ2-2,TGTGCCAGCAGCGTAGGGGCCGCGGGCACCGGGGAGCTGTTTTTT,CASSVGAAGTGELFF
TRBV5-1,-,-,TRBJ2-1,TGCGCCAGCAGCTTGGGGATTACTGATGAGCAGTTCTTC,CASSLGITDEQFF
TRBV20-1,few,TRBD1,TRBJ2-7,TGCAGTGCTAGACGGACAGGCCAAACCTACGAGCAGTACTTC,CSARRTGQTYEQYF
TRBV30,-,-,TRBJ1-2,TGTGCCTGGGGGGACTATGGCTACACCTTC,CAWGDYGYTF
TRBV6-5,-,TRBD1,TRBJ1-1,TGTGCCAGCAAAGCGGGACAGATGAACACTGAAGCTTTCTTT,CASKAGQMNTEAFF
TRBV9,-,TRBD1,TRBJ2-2,TGTGCCAGCGGCCCTTACGGACAGGGTAATACCGGGGAGCTGTTTTTT,CASGPYGQGNTGELFF
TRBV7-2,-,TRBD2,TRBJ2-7,TGTGCCAGCAGCTTAGTTGCGGGAGCTTACGTGGAGCAGTACTTC,CASSLVAGAYVEQYF
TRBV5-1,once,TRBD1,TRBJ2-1,TGCGCCAGCAACAGGGAGGACAGGGGGGCTGGCAATGAGCAGTTCTTC,CASNREDRGAGNEQFF
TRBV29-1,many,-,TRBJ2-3,TGCAGCGTTGAACGGGCAGATACGCAGTATTTT,CSVERADTQYF
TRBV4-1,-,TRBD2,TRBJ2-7,TGCGCCAGCAGCCAATCTACTAGCGGGTCCTCCTACAATGAGCAGTACTTC,CASSQSTSGSSYNEQYF
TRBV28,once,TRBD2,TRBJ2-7,TGTGCCAGCGGGGGGACTATCTCCTACGAGCAGTACTTC,CASGGTISYEQYF
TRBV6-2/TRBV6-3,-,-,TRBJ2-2,TGTGCCAGCAGAAGGTCGGTCACCGGGGAGCTGTTTTTT,CASRRSVTGELFF
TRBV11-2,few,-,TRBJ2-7,TGTGCCAGCAGCTTAGGAATTGGGGCCTACGAGCAGTACTTC,CASSLGIGAYEQYF
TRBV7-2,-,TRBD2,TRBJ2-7,TGTGCCAGCAGCTTAGGTAGCGGGAAGACCTACGAGCAGTACTTC,CASSLGSGKTYEQYF
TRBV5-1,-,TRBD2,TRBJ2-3,TGCGCCAGCAGCTTGGGCAAGACTAGCGGGAGAACAGATACGCGGTATTTT,CASSLGKTSGRTDTRYF
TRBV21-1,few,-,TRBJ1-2,TGTGTATCCAGGGGGTATGGCTACACCTTC,CVSRGYGYTF
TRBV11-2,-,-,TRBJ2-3,TGTGCCAGCAGCGGGACCCGGGACTTATCCACAGATACGCAGTATTTT,CASSGTRDLSTDTQYF
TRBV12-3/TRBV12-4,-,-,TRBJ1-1,TGTGCCAGCAGTCGGGGGGCCAACACTGAAGCTTTCTTT,CASSRGANTEAFF
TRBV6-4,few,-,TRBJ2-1,TGTGCCAGCAGTGACTCGTTAGGAGGTGAGCAGTTCTTC,CASSDSLGGEQFF
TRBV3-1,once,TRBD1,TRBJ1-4,TGTGCCAGCAGCCAAGTCGGACAGGGGGGTGAAAAACTGTTTTTT,CASSQVGQGGEKLFF
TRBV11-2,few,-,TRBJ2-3,TGTGCCAGCAGGGTGGGGGTCACAGATACGCAGTATTTT,CASRVGVTDTQYF
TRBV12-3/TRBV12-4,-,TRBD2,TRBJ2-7,TGTGCCAGCAGTTTTGCGGGCGGGAGGGCCTACGAGCAGTACTTC,CASSFAGGRAYEQYF
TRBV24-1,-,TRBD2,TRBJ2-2,TGTGCCACCGCGGCGGGAGGGAGCACCGGGGAGCTGTTTTTT,CATAAGGSTGELFF
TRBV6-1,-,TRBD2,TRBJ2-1,TGTGCCAGCAGTGGGCTAGCGGGTACCTACAATGAGCAGTTCTTC,CASSGLAGTYNEQFF
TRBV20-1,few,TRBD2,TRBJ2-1,TGCAGTTCAAAAAGGACTAGCTCGGGTTACAATGAGCAGTTCTTC,CSSKRTSSGYNEQFF
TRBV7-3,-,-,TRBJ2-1,TGTACCAGCAGCTTAGGGTGTGAGCAGTTCTTC,CTSSLGCEQFF
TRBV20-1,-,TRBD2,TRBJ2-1,TGCAGTGCCGGACTAGCGGGAGCCCGGTTCAATGAGCAGTTCTTC,CSAGLAGARFNEQFF
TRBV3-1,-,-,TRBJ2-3,TGTGCCAGCAGCCCCGGACGATCGGATACGCAGTATTTT,CASSPGRSDTQYF
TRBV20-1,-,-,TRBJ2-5,TGCAGTGTAACTCCGGGAGAGACCCAGTACTTC,CSVTPGETQYF
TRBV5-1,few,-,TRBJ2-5,TGCGCCAGCACCTTGGGCAGGGAGGAGACCCAGTACTTC,CASTLGREETQYF
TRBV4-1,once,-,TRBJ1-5,TGCGCCAGCAGCCAAGATAGGCGTGTGAGAAATAGCAATCAGCCCCAGCATTTT,CASSQDRRVRNSNQPQHF
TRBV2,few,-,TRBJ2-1,TGTGCCAGCAGGGAAAACATGTACAATGAGCAGTTCTTC,CASRENMYNEQFF
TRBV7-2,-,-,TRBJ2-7,TGTGCCAGCAGCTCTCGACAGAGGGGCTACGAGCAGTACTTC,CASSSRQRGYEQYF
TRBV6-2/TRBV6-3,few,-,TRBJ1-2,TGTGCCAGCAGTTATCGGTCAACCTCTCAGCGGGGCTACACCTTC,CASSYRSTSQRGYTF
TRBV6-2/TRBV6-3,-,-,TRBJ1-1,TGTGCCAGCACCGACAGCACATACACTGAAGCTTTCTTT,CASTDSTYTEAFF
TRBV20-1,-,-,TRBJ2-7,TGCAGTGCTAGTTCCGGCTACGAGCAGTACTTC,CSASSGYEQYF
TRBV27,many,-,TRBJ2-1,TGTGCCAGCAGTTTGACACTCTACAATGAGCAGTTCTTC,CASSLTLYNEQFF
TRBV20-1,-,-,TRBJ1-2,TGCAGTGCTATAAACCGGAACTATGGCTACACCTTC,CSAINRNYGYTF
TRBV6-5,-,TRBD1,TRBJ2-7,TGTGCCAGCAGGGCCCGACAGGGGAGCTCCTACGAGCAGTACTTC,CASRARQGSSYEQYF
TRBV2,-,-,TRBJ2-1,TGTGCCAGCAGTGGAGTTTATGAGCAGTTCTTC,CASSGVYEQFF
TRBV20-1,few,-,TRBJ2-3,TGCAGTGCTAGCACTCGCGACACAGATACGCAGTATTTT,CSASTRDTDTQYF
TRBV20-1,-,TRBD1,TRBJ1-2,TGCAGTGCTAGAGTTGGGACAGGGTTGGGCTACACCTTC,CSARVGTGLGYTF